A single sample gave rise to the 19 T cell receptor beta chains below, sequenced in a study of regulatory T cells in long-lasting Graves disease. Arm-PCR of CDR3 regions and iRepertoire HTBI primers were used to build TCR beta libraries. TCRdb fed the multiplex PCR reads into MiXCR, producing one record per CDR3 protein. In the table there are some 440,000 distinct CDR3 sequences, around 21% of which are singletons. As for time point: persistent/refractory GD, antithyroid drugs over 5 years with positive TRAb. The TCR library was made from RNA that had been extracted from PBMCs in TRIzol. The sequenced sample was peripheral blood mononuclear cells (PBMCs), obtained when the disease was refractory, from a patient treated with antithyroid drugs. All receptors derive from a female donor with Graves disease.

This clonotype occurred a few times. CDR3 in amino acids: CASSDSYSGNTIYF. The CDR3 DNA reads TGTGCCAGCAGTGACAGTTACTCTGGAAACACCATATATTTT. The chain carries TRBV27 and TRBJ1-3, with D possibly matching TRBD1 (5 bases). Trimming took 5 bases from V and 0 from J, leaving 8 bases between them. CDR3 size: 14 residues. The germline V gene has CDR1 MNHEY and CDR2 SMNVEV (reference sequence).

Ten or more counts support this clonotype. The rearrangement links TRBV11-3 to TRBJ1-1; D unclear. V gave up 3 bases and J gave up 3 bases, with 8 bases separating them. The CDR3 loop spans 13 amino acids. The germline V gene encodes CDR1 SGHNT and CDR2 YENEEA. CDR3 sequence (DNA): TGTGCCAGCAGCTTGAGAAGGTACACTGAAGCTTTCTTT. Encoded protein: CASSLRRYTEAFF.

This clonotype has a count of ten or more. The chain combines TRBV29-1 with TRBJ2-4; TRBD1 might be the D (6 bases). Germline CDR1 SQVTM, CDR2 ANQGSEA. V was trimmed by 5 bases and J by 4 bases, leaving 12 bases between them. The CDR3 is 13 residues long. The CDR3 DNA follows: TGCAGCGTTTACCGGGACACAAAAAACATTCAGTACTTC. Translated: CSVYRDTKNIQYF. The full variable domain, completed using reference TRBV29-1 and TRBJ2-4, is SAVISQKPSRDICQRGTSLTIQCQVDSQVTMMFWYRQQPGQSLTLIATANQGSEATYESGFVIDKFPISRPNLTFSTLTVSNMSPEDSSIYLCSVYRDTKNIQYFGAGTRLSVL.

This clonotype appeared many times. V is TRBV9 and J is TRBJ1-5; TRBD1 agrees at 7 bases. Losses at the gene ends were 3 bases for V and 4 bases for J; bases not matched to a gene: 4. The germline CDR1 and CDR2 sequences are SGDLS and YYNGEE. The CDR3 covers 14 residues. Here the CDR3 DNA reads TGTGCCAGCAGCGGGGGGACAGCAAATCAGCCCCAGCATTTT. Its protein product is CASSGGTANQPQHF.

In this sample, this clonotype turned up a few times. The V call is TRBV29-1, the J call TRBJ1-2; D perhaps matches TRBD1 (5 bases). The length of the CDR3 is 14 residues. Looked up from germline, CDR1 is SQVTM and CDR2 is ANQGSEA. Trimming left V 5 bases short and J 6 bases short, with 19 bases between. CDR3 bases: TGCAGCGTTCTAATAGTAGGCCAGGGAGATGGCTACACCTTC. Translation: CSVLIVGQGDGYTF.

The chain carries TRBV19 and TRBJ2-7; D gene unclear. CDR1 LNHDA and CDR2 SQIVND come from the germline V gene (reference sequence). V was pared by 3 bases and J by 2 bases, with 17 bases between. The CDR3 has 16 residues. The CDR3 is CASSISGGTPPYEQYF. CDR3 coding DNA: TGTGCCAGTAGTATTTCTGGCGGAACCCCACCCTACGAGCAGTACTTC.

Turning to this clonotype: A much larger clone differs from this one at a single base, so this may be a read error. The chain links TRBV29-1 to TRBJ2-7; D might be TRBD1 (5 bases). Germline V gene data show CDR1 as SQVTM and CDR2 as ANQGSEA. This CDR3 is 13 amino acids long. CDR3 sequence reads: CSVEAPDSYGQYF. The CDR3 coding sequence is TGCAGCGTTGAAGCCCCCGACAGCTACGGGCAGTACTTC.

This clonotype was recorded many times. This chain joins TRBV13 and TRBJ2-7, with 8 bases aligning to TRBD2. The ends lost 0 bases at V and 3 bases at J; junction bases unmatched: 10. CDR1 is PRHDT, CDR2 FYEKMQ, per germline (reference sequence). The CDR3 has 17 amino acids. CDR3 residues: CASSLGSTGRVLYEQYF. In DNA, the CDR3 is TGTGCCAGCAGCTTAGGATCAACCGGGAGGGTACTCTACGAGCAGTACTTC.

This clonotype was counted only a few times. The V and J genes are TRBV20-1 and TRBJ1-1; TRBD1 is a possible D gene (5 bases). The ends were cut back, 0 bases at V and 7 bases at J, with 9 bases in the middle. Germline V gene sequence: CDR1 DFQATT, CDR2 SNEGSKA (reference sequence). The CDR3 spans 12 residues. This CDR3 is CSARDLGVEAFF. The CDR3 DNA reads as TGCAGTGCTAGAGATCTGGGGGTTGAAGCTTTCTTT.

The V call is TRBV5-1, the J call TRBJ1-6; 7 positions agree with TRBD1. Trimming took 0 bases from V and 5 from J; bases not matched to a gene: 2. Germline V gene data show CDR1 as SGHRS and CDR2 as YFSETQ. This CDR3 comprises 15 residues. The CDR3 sequence: CASSLETGNNSPLHF. The CDR3, as DNA: TGCGCCAGCAGCTTGGAGACAGGGAATAATTCACCCCTCCACTTT. Together with reference TRBV5-1 and TRBJ1-6, the CDR3 gives the full variable domain: KAGVTQTPRYLIKTRGQQVTLSCSPISGHRSVSWYQQTPGQGLQFLFEYFSETQRNKGNFPGRFSGRQFSNSRSEMNVSTLELGDSALYLCASSLETGNNSPLHFGNGTRLTVT.

This clonotype was seen a handful of times. CDR3 sequence reads: CASSVDGLGNQPQHF. As DNA, the CDR3 is TGTGCCAGCAGCGTAGACGGGTTAGGCAATCAGCCCCAGCATTTT. V gene TRBV9 combines with J gene TRBJ1-5, with D unclear. There are 15 residues in the CDR3. V was pared by 0 bases and J by 2 bases, with 9 bases between. Germline V gene data show CDR1 as SGDLS and CDR2 as YYNGEE.

The sample holds a few counts of this clonotype. The chain joins TRBV30 to TRBJ2-7; no reliable D call. Trimming removed 3 bases from V and 1 base from J, with 16 bases in between. The CDR3 consists of 15 residues. Germline CDR1 GTSNPN, CDR2 SVGIG (reference sequence). The CDR3 loop reads CAWSANPPLSYEQYF. CDR3 nucleotide sequence: TGTGCCTGGAGCGCAAATCCACCACTTTCCTACGAGCAGTACTTC.

This clonotype was counted ten times or more. This chain connects TRBV5-1 to TRBJ2-7; 8 nucleotides align to TRBD1. CDR1 and CDR2 (germline): SGHRS, YFSETQ. CDR3 length: 12 amino acids. J lost 9 bases, V lost 3 bases, and 5 bases had no gene match. CDR3 region: CASSSGQGGQYF. Here the CDR3 DNA reads TGCGCCAGCAGCTCCGGACAGGGCGGGCAGTACTTC.

This clonotype was detected a few times. This chain connects TRBV6-2 or TRBV6-3 to TRBJ1-2; perhaps TRBD1 as D (6 bases). V was clipped by 0 bases and J by 8 bases, with 28 bases between them. The CDR3 runs to 19 residues. The germline V gene encodes CDR1 MNHEY and CDR2 SVGEGT. The CDR3 loop is CASSYSTLRTGTQSGGYTF. CDR3 sequence (DNA): TGTGCCAGCAGTTACTCTACCCTGCGGACCGGGACACAATCAGGGGGCTACACCTTC.

J is TRBJ2-7 and V is TRBV20-1; TRBD1 or TRBD2 may be the D gene (5 bases each). Germline V gives CDR1 DFQATT, CDR2 SNEGSKA (reference sequence). The CDR3 length is 13 residues. V dropped 3 bases and J dropped 4 bases, with 13 bases sitting between them. CDR3: CSASLSGPYEQYF. CDR3 coding DNA: TGCAGTGCTAGTCTCTCGGGGCCATACGAGCAGTACTTC.

The chain links TRBV6-1 to TRBJ2-2; 9 bases align to TRBD2. Germline lookup yields CDR1 MNHNS and CDR2 SASEGT. V gave up 7 bases and J gave up 7 bases; unmatched junction bases: 7. The CDR3 sequence is 14 residues long. Written as DNA, the CDR3 is TGTGCCAGCACCCTGACTAGCGGTTTCGGGGAGCTGTTTTTT. Amino acids: CASTLTSGFGELFF.

This clonotype was seen only a few times. The V call is TRBV7-3, the J call TRBJ2-4; 16 bases agree with TRBD2. The CDR3 runs to 16 residues. V was pared by 5 bases and J by 5 bases, with 3 bases of the junction left unmatched. Germline CDR1 SGHTA, CDR2 FQGTGA. CDR3: CASSVGTSGRENIQYF. The CDR3 nucleotides read TGTGCCAGCAGCGTCGGGACTAGCGGGAGGGAAAACATTCAGTACTTC.

This clonotype appeared many times. The V and J genes are TRBV12-3 or TRBV12-4 and TRBJ1-1, with D uncertain. Trimming left V 10 bases short and J 4 bases short, with 16 bases between. The CDR3 length is 13 residues. CDR3 nucleotides: TGTGCCATCACGGCACAGCCAAGCACTGAAGCTTTCTTT. The encoded protein is CAITAQPSTEAFF.

This clonotype was found many times. J is TRBJ2-2 and V is TRBV12-3 or TRBV12-4; D gene unclear. Trimming removed 5 bases at V and 3 bases at J, with 7 bases between. The CDR3 runs 13 residues. CDR3 sequence reads: CASSAIDTGELFF. CDR3 sequence (DNA): TGTGCCAGCAGTGCAATCGACACCGGGGAGCTGTTTTTT.